The source of this T cell receptor beta chain is a study of sequential checkpoint blockade in melanoma (dated by TCRdb to between 2018 and 2021). General notes on the study: In a 1:1 randomization, patients received either first-line nivolumab then ipilimumab (arm A) or ipilimumab then nivolumab (arm B). Maintenance nivolumab came after each of the two trial sequences. The research as a whole found: The response-prediction model combining TCR metrics and mutation burden needs validation in larger, independent patient cohorts.

The sample's treatment or condition label is to be understood as: randomized to nivolumab then ipilimumab (arm A) or the reverse (arm B). Prior DNA-damaging chemotherapy had not been received by any trial patient. On a FACS Aria II flow cytometer, live CD3+CD8+ cells that were negative for CD19 and CD56 were sorted from thawed PBMCs. CheckMate 064, a randomized, open-label phase II trial of sequential checkpoint blockade, was the source of the samples, all of which came from patients with melanoma. Peripheral blood mononuclear cells were collected by leukapheresis, purified using Ficoll-Paque, and frozen in human serum containing around 9.8% DMSO. Immediately after sorting, the purity of sorted blood CD3+CD8+ cells was verified to be >95%, after which DNA was extracted. The immunoSEQ Assay was used to immunosequence TCRbeta CDR3 regions from genomic DNA. Before high-throughput sequencing, genomic DNA was amplified using bias-controlled multiplex PCR. From the authors' description of their analysis: To quantify the absolute abundance of each unique TCRbeta CDR3 region, the sequences were collapsed and filtered. Clonality, defined as 1 minus Pielou's evenness, was calculated using productive rearrangements only. A previously published method was used to identify clones with significantly greater frequencies in on-treatment samples than in baseline samples. In TCRdb, the immuneACCESS table is reduced to in-frame sequences with V and J assigned. These tables do not hold every clone; where another copy was compared, an unresolved V gene accounts for under half, and the others remain unexplained. The V and J calls and clone size are taken from that table; D and trimming were inferred from the DNA. The sample data list about 30,000 clones, and 70% to 90% of these were observed just once. The ten largest clones represent 12% to 15% of the sample.

The germline V gene encodes CDR1 SQVTM and CDR2 ANQGSEA. V loses 6 bases at its end and J loses 2 bases; junction bases beyond the gene matches: 3. From cysteine to phenylalanine, the CDR3 is 12 amino acids long. This entry keeps only the CDR3 DNA: 36 bases, framed from base 1. The table lists this clone with a count of one. Which antigen it targets is not known. No base-level quality is on record; no much larger clone is a single base apart. This specimen includes other DNA sequences encoding the same CDR3. The material was CD8+ T cells sorted from blood (inferred from file names), obtained from a patient given nivolumab and ipilimumab in sequence. Here the chain combines TRBV29-1 and TRBJ1-1, and TRBD1 matches 7 of the central bases. This receptor was obtained from a human donor with melanoma. The encoded CDR3 is CSVGTANTEAFF. The sequenced DNA: TGCAGCGTAGGGACAGCAAACACTGAAGCTTTCTTT.